Given below is one T cell receptor (beta chain) in context. TCRdb keeps only in-frame clones here, not all; method: immunoSEQ multiplex PCR. The sample holds roughly 58,000 clones, 70% to 85% seen once. This record belongs to a study of blood T cell repertoires in COVID-19. Across the whole study: Material from acute and convalescent COVID-19 was sourced from the United States, Italy and Spain.

The sequence was collected from a man between 65 and 79 years old with active COVID-19. Sequencing was done on a sample of peripheral blood.

This chain's CDR3 is CASSARGLSSYNEQFF. For the CDR3, the DNA is TGTGCCAGCAGCGCCCGGGGTTTGAGCTCCTACAATGAGCAGTTCTTC. The chain has TRBV27 and TRBJ2-1; a weak D match, TRBD2 (5 bases). Deletions cut 6 bases from V and 0 bases from J, with 15 bases between. Per the germline V gene, CDR1 is MNHEY and CDR2 is SMNVEV (reference sequence). This CDR3 is 16 amino acids long.